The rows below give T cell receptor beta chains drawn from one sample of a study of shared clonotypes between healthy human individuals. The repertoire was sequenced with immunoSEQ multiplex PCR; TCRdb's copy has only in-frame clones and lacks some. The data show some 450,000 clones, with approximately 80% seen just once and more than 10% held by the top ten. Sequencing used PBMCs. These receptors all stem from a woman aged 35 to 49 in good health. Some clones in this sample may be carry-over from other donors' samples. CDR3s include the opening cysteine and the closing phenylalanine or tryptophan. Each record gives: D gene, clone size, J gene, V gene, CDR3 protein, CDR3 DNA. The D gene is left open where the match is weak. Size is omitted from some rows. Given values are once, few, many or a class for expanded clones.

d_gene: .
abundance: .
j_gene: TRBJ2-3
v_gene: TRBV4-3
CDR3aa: CASSQVGTPGTDTQYF
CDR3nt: TGCGCCAGCAGCCAAGTAGGGACGCCTGGCACAGATACGCAGTATTTT

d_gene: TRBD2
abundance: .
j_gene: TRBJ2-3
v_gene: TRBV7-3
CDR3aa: CASSLNPWGLNTDTQYF
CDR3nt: TGTGCCAGCAGCTTAAATCCTTGGGGACTAAACACAGATACGCAGTATTTT

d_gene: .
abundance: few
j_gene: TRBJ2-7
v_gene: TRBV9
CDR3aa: CASSPPGGGRPYEQYF
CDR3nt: TGTGCCAGCAGCCCGCCCGGAGGGGGGCGGCCCTACGAGCAGTACTTC

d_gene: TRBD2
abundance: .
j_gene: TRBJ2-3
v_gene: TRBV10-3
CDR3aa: CAISEPTPREADTQYF
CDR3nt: TGTGCCATCAGTGAGCCGACTCCCCGGGAGGCAGATACGCAGTATTTT

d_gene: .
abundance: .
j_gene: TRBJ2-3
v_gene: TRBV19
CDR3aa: CASSTTGLDTQYF
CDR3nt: TGTGCCAGTAGTACCACAGGGTTAGATACGCAGTATTTT

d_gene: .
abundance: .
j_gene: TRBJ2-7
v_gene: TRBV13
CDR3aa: CASSLGSRRGYEQYF
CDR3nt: TGTGCCAGCAGCTTAGGATCCAGGAGAGGATACGAGCAGTACTTC

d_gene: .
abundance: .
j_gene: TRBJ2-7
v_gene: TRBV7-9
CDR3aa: CASSPRGASSPYEQYF
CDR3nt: TGTGCCAGCAGCCCTCGCGGGGCTAGTTCGCCCTACGAGCAGTACTTC

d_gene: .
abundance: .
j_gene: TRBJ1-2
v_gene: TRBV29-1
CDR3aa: CSVQNRVSDGYTF
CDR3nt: TGCAGCGTCCAGAACAGGGTTTCGGATGGCTACACCTTC

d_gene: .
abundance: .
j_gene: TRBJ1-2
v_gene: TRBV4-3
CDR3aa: CASSQDRQIYGYTF
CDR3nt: TGCGCCAGCAGCCAAGATCGCCAGATTTATGGCTACACCTTC

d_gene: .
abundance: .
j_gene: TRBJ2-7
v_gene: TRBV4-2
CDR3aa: CASSQTHRDRYYEQYF
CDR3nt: TGTGCCAGCAGCCAGACCCACCGGGACCGATACTACGAGCAGTACTTC

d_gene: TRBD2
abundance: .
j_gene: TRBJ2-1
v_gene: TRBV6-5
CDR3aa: CASTPGLAANEQFF
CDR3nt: TGTGCCAGCACCCCGGGACTAGCGGCCAATGAGCAGTTCTTC

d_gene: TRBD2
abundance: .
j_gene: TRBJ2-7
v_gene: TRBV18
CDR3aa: CASSPAGGDLVYF
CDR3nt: TGTGCCAGCTCACCAGCGGGGGGGGACTTGGTGTACTTC

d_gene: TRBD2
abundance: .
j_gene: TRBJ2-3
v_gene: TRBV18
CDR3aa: CASSPRRAGGSTDTQYF
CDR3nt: TGTGCCAGCTCACCCCGGAGAGCGGGAGGAAGCACAGATACGCAGTATTTT

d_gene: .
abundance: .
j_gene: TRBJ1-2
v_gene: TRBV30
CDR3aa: CAWSVLDYGYTF
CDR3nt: TGTGCCTGGAGTGTACTGGATTACGGCTACACCTTC

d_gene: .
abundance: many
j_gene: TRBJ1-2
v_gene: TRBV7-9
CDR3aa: CASSLGAGYGYTF
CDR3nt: TGTGCCAGCAGCCTCGGGGCTGGGTATGGCTACACCTTC

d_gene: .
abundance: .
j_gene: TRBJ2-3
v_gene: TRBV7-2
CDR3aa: CASSLGPSTDTQYF
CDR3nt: TGTGCCAGCAGCTTAGGACCTAGCACAGATACGCAGTATTTT

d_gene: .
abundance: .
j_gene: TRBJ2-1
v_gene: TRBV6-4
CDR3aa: CASSEGTGPNEQFF
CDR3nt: TGTGCCAGCAGTGAAGGAACAGGACCCAATGAGCAGTTCTTC

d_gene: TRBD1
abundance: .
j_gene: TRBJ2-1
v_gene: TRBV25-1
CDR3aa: CASSEPGQGVNEQFF
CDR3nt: TGTGCCAGCAGTGAACCGGGACAGGGGGTCAATGAGCAGTTCTTC

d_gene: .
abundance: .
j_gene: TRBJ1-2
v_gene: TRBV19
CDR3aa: CASSRGANYGYTF
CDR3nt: TGTGCCAGTAGCAGGGGTGCTAACTATGGCTACACCTTC

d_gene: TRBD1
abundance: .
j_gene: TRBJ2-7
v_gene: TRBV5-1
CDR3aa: CASSLGSGTGAYEQYF
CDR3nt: TGCGCCAGCAGCTTGGGGTCCGGGACAGGAGCCTACGAGCAGTACTTC

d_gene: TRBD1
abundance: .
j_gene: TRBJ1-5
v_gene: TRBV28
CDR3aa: CASSPGTGDWYSNQPQHF
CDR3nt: TGTGCCAGCAGTCCAGGGACAGGGGACTGGTATAGCAATCAGCCCCAGCATTTT

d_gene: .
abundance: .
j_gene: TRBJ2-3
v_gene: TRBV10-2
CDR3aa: CASSESREDSDTQYF
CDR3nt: TGCGCCAGCAGTGAGTCGAGGGAGGACTCAGATACGCAGTATTTT

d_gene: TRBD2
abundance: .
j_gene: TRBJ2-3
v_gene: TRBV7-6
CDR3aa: CASSTGTSGADTQYF
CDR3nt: TGTGCCAGCAGCACCGGGACTAGCGGAGCAGATACGCAGTATTTT

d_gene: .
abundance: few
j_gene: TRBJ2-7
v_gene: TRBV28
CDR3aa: CASSSKGWTAIYEQYF
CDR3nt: TGTGCCAGCAGCTCCAAGGGATGGACGGCAATCTACGAGCAGTACTTC

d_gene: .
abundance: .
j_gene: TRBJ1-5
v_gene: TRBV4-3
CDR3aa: CASSQDSRSNQPQHF
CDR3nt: TGCGCCAGCAGCCAAGATTCGCGGAGCAATCAGCCCCAGCATTTT

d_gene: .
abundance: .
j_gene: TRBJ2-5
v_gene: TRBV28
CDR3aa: CASSLNGATQYF
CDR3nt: TGTGCCAGCAGTTTAAATGGGGCGACCCAGTACTTC

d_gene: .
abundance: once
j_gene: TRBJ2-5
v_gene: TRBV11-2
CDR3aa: CASSLSQTQYF
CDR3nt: TGTGCCAGCAGCTTAAGTCAGACCCAGTACTTC

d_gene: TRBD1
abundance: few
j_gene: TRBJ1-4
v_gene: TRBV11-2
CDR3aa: CASSLDSGQGGEKLFF
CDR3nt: TGTGCCAGCAGCTTAGACAGTGGACAGGGTGGTGAAAAACTGTTTTTT

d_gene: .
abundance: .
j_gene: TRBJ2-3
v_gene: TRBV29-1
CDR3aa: CSVFRRGWDTQYF
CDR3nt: TGCAGCGTTTTCAGGAGGGGATGGGATACGCAGTATTTT

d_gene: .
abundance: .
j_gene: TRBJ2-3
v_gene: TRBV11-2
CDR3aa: CASSLDGGGSTDTQYF
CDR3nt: TGTGCCAGCAGCCTAGATGGCGGGGGCTCCACAGATACGCAGTATTTT

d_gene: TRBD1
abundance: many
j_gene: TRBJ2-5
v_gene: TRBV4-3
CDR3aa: CASSGSGPGGEETQYF
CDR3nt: TGCGCCAGCAGCGGCTCCGGGCCAGGGGGCGAGGAGACCCAGTACTTC

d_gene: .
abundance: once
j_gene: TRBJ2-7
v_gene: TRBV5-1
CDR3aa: CASSYGSYEQYF
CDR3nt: TGCGCCAGCAGCTACGGTTCCTACGAGCAGTACTTC

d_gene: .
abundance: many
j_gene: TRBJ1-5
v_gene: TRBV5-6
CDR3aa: CASSFEGGNQPQHF
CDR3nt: TGTGCCAGCAGCTTTGAGGGAGGCAATCAGCCCCAGCATTTT

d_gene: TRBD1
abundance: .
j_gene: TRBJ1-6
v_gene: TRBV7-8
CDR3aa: CASSLVSRGLDSPLHF
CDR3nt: TGTGCCAGCAGCTTAGTGAGCAGGGGGCTCGATTCACCCCTCCACTTT

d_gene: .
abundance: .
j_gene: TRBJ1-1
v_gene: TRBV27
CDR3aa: CASSSRGGVRAEAFF
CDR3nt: TGTGCCAGCAGTTCCCGTGGGGGGGTAAGGGCTGAAGCTTTCTTT

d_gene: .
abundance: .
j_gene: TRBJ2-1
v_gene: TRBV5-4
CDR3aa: CASSLGGPLNEQFF
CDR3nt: TGTGCCAGCAGCTTGGGTGGGCCACTCAATGAGCAGTTCTTC

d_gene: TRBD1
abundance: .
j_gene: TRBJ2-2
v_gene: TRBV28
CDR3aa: CASRLTGTGTTGELFF
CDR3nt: TGTGCCAGCAGGTTGACCGGGACAGGGACCACCGGGGAGCTGTTTTTT

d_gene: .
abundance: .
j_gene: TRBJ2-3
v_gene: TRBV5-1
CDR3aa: CASSTTTSSDTQYF
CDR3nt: TGCGCCAGCAGCACCACGACTAGTTCAGATACGCAGTATTTT

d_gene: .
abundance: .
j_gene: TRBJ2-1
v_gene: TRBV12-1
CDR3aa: CASSFVLAGECEQFF
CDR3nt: TGTGCCAGCAGCTTTGTTCTAGCGGGAGAATGTGAGCAGTTCTTC

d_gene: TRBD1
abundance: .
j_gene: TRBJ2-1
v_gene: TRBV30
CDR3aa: CAWSVRRGPSYNEQFF
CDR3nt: TGTGCCTGGAGTGTACGCAGGGGGCCAAGTTACAATGAGCAGTTCTTC

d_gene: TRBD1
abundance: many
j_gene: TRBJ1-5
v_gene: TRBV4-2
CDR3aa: CASSQEGGQGGNQPQHF
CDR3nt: TGTGCCAGCAGCCAAGAGGGGGGACAGGGGGGCAATCAGCCCCAGCATTTT

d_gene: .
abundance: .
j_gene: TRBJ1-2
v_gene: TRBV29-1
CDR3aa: CSVGTANYGYTF
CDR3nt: TGCAGCGTTGGGACGGCTAACTATGGCTACACCTTC

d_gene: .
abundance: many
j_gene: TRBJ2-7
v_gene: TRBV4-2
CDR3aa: CASSQQPSASYEQYF
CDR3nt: TGTGCCAGCAGCCAACAGCCTAGTGCCTCCTACGAGCAGTACTTC